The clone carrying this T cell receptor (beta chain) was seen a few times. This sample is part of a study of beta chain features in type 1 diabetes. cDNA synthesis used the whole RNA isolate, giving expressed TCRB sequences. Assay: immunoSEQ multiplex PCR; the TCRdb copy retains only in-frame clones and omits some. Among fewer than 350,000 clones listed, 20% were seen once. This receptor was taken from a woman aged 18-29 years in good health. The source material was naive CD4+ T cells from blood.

CDR3 sequence reads: CAWSVTSYNEQFF. CDR3 DNA: TGTGCCTGGAGTGTAACTAGTTACAATGAGCAGTTCTTC. This chain connects TRBV30 to TRBJ2-1; maybe TRBD2 (5 bases). Germline assignment: CDR1 GTSNPN and CDR2 SVGIG (reference sequence). Trimming shortened V by 0 bases and J by 4 bases, and 7 bases separated the two germline ends. The CDR3 runs 13 residues.